This TCR beta chain was observed in a study of blood T cell repertoires in COVID-19. Overall study: Acute-phase and convalescent COVID-19 samples originated in the United States, Italy and Spain. T cells, B-cell-depleted T cells, or PBMCs supplied cDNA or gDNA.

In the original analysis: How many nucleated cells were present was estimated from reference gene primer amplification. This table comes from immunoSEQ multiplex PCR, and its TCRdb copy is limited to in-frame clones, with some not included. That table furnishes V, J and clone size, whereas the DNA furnished D and trimming. The table shows 200,000 to 250,000 clones, with about 83% occurring only once. The CDR3 spans 16 residues. This chain links TRBV21-1 with TRBJ2-2; no check of the table's D call, TRBD2, against the DNA was made. TRBV21-1 is deemed a pseudogene. This receptor was taken from a woman in her forties or fifties with acute or convalescent COVID-19. Sequences were obtained from peripheral blood. The CDR3 region has the DNA TGTGCCAGCAGCGGCCCCGGCGGGAAGAACACCGGGGAGCTGTTTTTT. It yields the protein CASSGPGGKNTGELFF.